Described below is a single TCR beta chain sequence and its context. This clone's antigen is unknown. The record has no base qualities; no much larger clone is one base away. The immunoSEQ multiplex PCR, with forward primers for 54 TRBV segments and reverse primers for 13 TRBJ segments, was used to amplify TCRB CDR3 regions. Pre-culture CD4+ samples were sequenced at deep resolution with a target of under 250,000 T cell genomes. Sequencing of the amplicons was done on an Illumina HiSeq System, giving 87 bp reads that spanned the CDR3. As for the original processing: PCR and sequencing errors in the reads were corrected, and alignment to IMGT reference sequences was used to define CDR3 regions. Synthetic template pools were used to estimate counts of templates and unique rearrangements. Clonality was computed by subtracting Pielou's evenness from 1. Richness was estimated with the Daley-Smith estimator. Morisita's index served as the measure of repertoire overlap. Clones found in cultured samples but undetected in the pre-culture repertoire of the corresponding donor were defined as low-abundance clones. Held by TCRdb, this immuneACCESS table contains in-frame sequences only and omits some clones. Under half of the omission traces to an unresolved V gene where checked; the cause of the rest is unknown. The DNA was the basis for D and trimming; V, J and clone size are from that table. This sample comprises over 60,000 clones, around four fifths of them detected only once. The ten largest clones add up to around 1.6% of the sample.

CDR1 ENHRY and CDR2 SYGVKD were looked up in the germline V gene. V and J are truncated by 10 bases and 0 bases respectively, leaving an intervening sequence of 11 bases. The CDR3 has 13 amino acids, counting the end cysteine and phenylalanine. Only the CDR3 region is kept as DNA, spanning 39 bases read in frame from base 1. Magnetic bead negative selection was used to isolate untouched CD4+ T cells from Ficoll-separated PBMC, with purity averaging about 98%. Untouched CD4+ T cells were isolated with magnetic beads from Ficoll-separated PBMC, and a purity of roughly 98% was reached with negligible CD8+ contamination. Peripheral blood mononuclear cells were supplied by the buffy coats of a few healthy blood donors, who served as the study donors. All three donors were CMV seronegative. The DNeasy Blood & Tissue Kit was used for extraction of genomic DNA. TCRB sequencing was performed on genomic DNA from sorted CD137+CD4+ cells and pre-culture CD4+ baseline samples from each subject.

The sample is drawn from a study of T cell repertoires and HLA-DP antigens (dated by TCRdb to the late 2010s). Study-level background: The study used an in vitro model of CD4+ T cell alloreactivity against allogeneic HLA-DP presented by transduced HeLa cells. One alloantigen differed from self by one peptide-binding groove amino acid, whereas the other differed by ten, modelling structurally similar versus dissimilar alloantigens. Of the three donors, two were male and one was female, with ages ranging from the 18-to-29 band to the 60-to-69 band. The average DNA input was approximately 0.2 ug for sorted CD137+CD4+ samples versus about 1,200 ng for pre-culture CD4+ samples. General findings and caveats noted by the study authors: Clones undetected before culture had an average cumulative frequency of about 35% against one allele and 50.6% against the other. Limitations were identified as the inclusion of only a few donors, the use of a non-physiological HeLa antigen-presenting system, and the use of total CD4+ responder cells. Sorted CD137+ cells showed similar clonality against both alloantigens (about 0.39), much higher than the clonality of pre-culture samples (roughly 0.04). Naive and memory CD4+ repertoires were not analysed separately.

The sample taken for sequencing was CD4+ T cells from PBMCs. The source is a man in his sixties in good health and CMV-seronegative. This chain joins TRBV10-3 to TRBJ2-3, and perhaps TRBD1 as D gene, on 6 matching bases. The CDR3 protein is CATRTDSTDTQYF. Read as DNA, the sequence is TGTGCCACTCGGACAGACAGCACAGATACGCAGTATTTT.